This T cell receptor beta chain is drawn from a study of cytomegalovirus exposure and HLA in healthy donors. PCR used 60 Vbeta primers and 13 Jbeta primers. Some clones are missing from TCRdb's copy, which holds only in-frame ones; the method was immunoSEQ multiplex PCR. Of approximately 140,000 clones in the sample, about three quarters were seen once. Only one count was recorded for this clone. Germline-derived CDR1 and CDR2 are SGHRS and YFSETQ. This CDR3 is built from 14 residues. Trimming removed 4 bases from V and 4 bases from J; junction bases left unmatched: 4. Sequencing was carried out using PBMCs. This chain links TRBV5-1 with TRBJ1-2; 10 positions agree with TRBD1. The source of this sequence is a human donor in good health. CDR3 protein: CASSRDRGLYGYTF. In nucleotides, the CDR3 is TGCGCCAGCAGCCGGGACAGGGGTCTCTATGGCTACACCTTC.